This passage covers 20 T cell receptor beta chains from one sample sequenced in a study of regulatory and conventional T cells in RAG deficiency. Clones were sequenced by immunoSEQ multiplex PCR, and TCRdb holds only the in-frame ones, with some missing. The sample lists about 6,700 clones; approximately 82% were seen once. A further study also used this sample, focusing on regulatory T cells. Per that study: Amplification used 52 TRBV primers and 13 TRBJ primers.

Sequencing used CD8+ T cells sorted from blood. These TCRs come from a human donor in good health.

The V call is TRBV28, the J call TRBJ1-5; TRBD1 agrees at 7 bases. Germline assignment: CDR1 MDHEN and CDR2 SYDVKM. The CDR3 spans 17 residues. J gave up 0 bases and V 3 bases, and 8 bases lay outside the gene matches. The CDR3 protein is CASSFRGQDPSNQPQHF. The CDR3 coding sequence is TGTGCCAGCAGTTTCCGCGGACAGGATCCTAGCAATCAGCCCCAGCATTTT. The full variable domain, in which reference TRBV28 and TRBJ1-5 provide the parts outside the CDR3, is DVKVTQSSRYLVKRTGEKVFLECVQDMDHENMFWYRQDPGLGLRLIYFSYDVKMKEKGDIPEGYSVSREKKERFSLILESASTNQTSMYLCASSFRGQDPSNQPQHFGDGTRLSIL.

The chain uses TRBV6-5 and TRBJ1-6; 9 bases match TRBD1. The CDR3 is made up of 15 amino acids. Germline V gene data show CDR1 as MNHEY and CDR2 as SVGAGI. Trimming took 5 bases from V and 9 from J; bases not matched to a gene: 8. The CDR3 coding sequence is TGTGCCAGCAGTAAAACAGGGGGCTCGGGTTCACCCCTCCACTTT. This codes for CASSKTGGSGSPLHF.

The V call is TRBV7-9, the J call TRBJ2-7, with no clear D. V dropped 5 bases and J dropped 3 bases, with 5 bases sitting between them. The germline V gene has CDR1 SEHNR and CDR2 FQNEAQ (reference sequence). The CDR3 extends over 11 amino acids. CDR3 sequence reads: CASSPHYEQYF. The CDR3 DNA reads as TGTGCCAGCAGCCCGCACTACGAGCAGTACTTC.

This clone appeared once. This rearrangement joins TRBV7-9 to TRBJ2-5; TRBD1 agrees at 7 bases. The better agreement between TRBJ2-7 and the DNA end casts doubt on the J call. The CDR3 is 14 residues long. Germline V lookup: CDR1 SEHNR, CDR2 FQNEAQ (reference sequence). CDR3 loop: CASSSEQGFYEQYF. CDR3 DNA: TGTGCCAGCAGCAGCGAACAGGGGTTCTACGAGCAGTACTTC.

This clone has only one observation. The chain is built from TRBV20-1 and TRBJ1-2, with no clear D. This CDR3 has 9 amino acids. Germline V gene lookup returns CDR1 DFQATT and CDR2 SNEGSKA (reference sequence). V dropped 5 bases and J dropped 8 bases, with 6 bases sitting between them. In nucleotides, the CDR3 is TGCAGTGCTGTTGAAGGCTACACCTTC. It yields the protein CSAVEGYTF.

The chain combines TRBV9 with TRBJ1-1, with a tentative D call TRBD1 (5 bases). V was shortened by 0 bases and J by 8 bases, with 29 bases between the two germline ends. Germline CDR1 reads SGDLS; CDR2 reads YYNGEE. The CDR3 covers 19 residues. The CDR3 region has the DNA TGTGCCAGCAGCGTAGTTAGTTTTGGCCCTTCTGACCAGGGTGCCGAAGCTTTCTTT. This codes for CASSVVSFGPSDQGAEAFF.

The rearrangement joins TRBV19 to TRBJ2-7, with D perhaps being TRBD1 or TRBD2 (5 bases each). The CDR3 extends over 14 amino acids. CDR1 is LNHDA, CDR2 SQIVND, per germline (reference sequence). The V end was cut by 5 bases, the J end by 5 bases, with 16 bases between. DNA of the CDR3: TGTGCCAGTAGTTCAGCGGCCCTAGGGGACGAGCAGTACTTC. Protein: CASSSAALGDEQYF.

The chain employs TRBV9 and TRBJ1-1; possible D gene TRBD1, 6 bases. The CDR3 is 15 amino acids. CDR1 SGDLS and CDR2 YYNGEE come from the germline V gene. The V end lost 4 bases, the J end lost 2 bases, and 15 bases lay between the germline ends. Here the CDR3 reads CASSLTGTPNTEAFF. The CDR3 nucleotides are TGTGCCAGCAGCCTAACCGGGACACCAAACACTGAAGCTTTCTTT.

This clone was observed a handful of times. The J gene is TRBJ2-5, the V gene TRBV11-2, with D uncertain. This CDR3 is 11 amino acids long. CDR1 is SGHAT and CDR2 is FQNNGV in the germline V gene. The V gene lost 1 base and the J gene lost 5 bases, with 2 bases spanning the gap. The CDR3 loop reads CASSLGETQYF. The CDR3 DNA is TGTGCCAGCAGCTTAGGGGAGACCCAGTACTTC. Drawing the rest from reference TRBV11-2 and TRBJ2-5, the complete variable domain is EAGVAQSPRYKIIEKRQSVAFWCNPISGHATLYWYQQILGQGPKLLIQFQNNGVVDDSQLPKDRFSAERLKGVDSTLKIQPAKLEDSAVYLCASSLGETQYFGPGTRLLVL.

The rearrangement uses TRBV7-9 and TRBJ2-5; TRBD2 might be the D (5 bases). CDR3 length: 15 residues. Germline lookup yields CDR1 SEHNR and CDR2 FQNEAQ (reference sequence). Trimming took off 2 bases at V and 5 bases at J, with 15 bases between the two ends. The CDR3 protein is CASSLTLSPGETQYF. CDR3 DNA: TGTGCCAGCAGCTTAACTCTTTCCCCGGGGGAGACCCAGTACTTC.

The chain couples TRBV5-1 to TRBJ2-5; TRBD1 aligns across 9 bases. CDR3 size: 16 residues. With 2 bases clipped from V and 2 bases from J, the junction kept 7 bases outside the gene matches. Germline CDR1 reads SGHRS; CDR2 reads YFSETQ. The CDR3 DNA reads TGCGCCAGCAGCTTAGGGGACAGGGTATTTCAAGAGACCCAGTACTTC. Encoded protein: CASSLGDRVFQETQYF.

This sequence joins TRBV7-3 and TRBJ2-7; TRBD1 aligns across 7 bases. V was pared by 2 bases and J by 1 base, with 8 bases of the junction left unmatched. This CDR3 is built from 16 residues. The germline V gene has CDR1 SGHTA and CDR2 FQGTGA. The CDR3 sequence: CASSLLERQGSYEQYF. For the CDR3, the DNA is TGTGCCAGCAGCTTACTCGAACGACAGGGATCCTACGAGCAGTACTTC. The full variable domain, with the rest looked up from reference TRBV7-3 and TRBJ2-7, is GAGVSQTPSNKVTEKGKYVELRCDPISGHTALYWYRQSLGQGPEFLIYFQGTGAADDSGLPNDRFFAVRPEGSVSTLKIQRTERGDSAVYLCASSLLERQGSYEQYFGPGTRLTVT.

The genes are TRBV7-8 and TRBJ1-4, with a tentative D call TRBD1 (5 bases). V gave up 4 bases and J gave up 4 bases, with 10 bases separating them. Germline lookup yields CDR1 SGHVS and CDR2 FQNEAQ. CDR3 size: 14 residues. Here the CDR3 reads CASSWDGVNEKLFF. CDR3 nucleotide sequence: TGTGCCAGCAGCTGGGACGGAGTTAATGAAAAACTGTTTTTT.

This clone appeared a single time. The chain couples TRBV9 to TRBJ1-1; TRBD1 might be the D (5 bases). This CDR3 has 15 amino acids. Germline values: CDR1 SGDLS, CDR2 YYNGEE. With 3 bases removed from V and 5 bases from J, the gap between germline ends came to 17 bases. The CDR3 reads CASSELMGGRTEAFF. CDR3 nucleotide sequence: TGTGCCAGCAGCGAGCTTATGGGGGGGAGGACTGAAGCTTTCTTT.

This chain connects TRBV5-5 to TRBJ2-2; TRBD1 or TRBD2 may be the D gene (5 bases each). CDR3 length: 17 amino acids. Per germline, CDR1 SGHKS and CDR2 YYEKEE (reference sequence). The V and J ends lost 0 bases and 0 bases respectively, with 12 bases between them. The CDR3 DNA follows: TGTGCCAGCAGCTTGGATTTCGGGGCTCCGAACACCGGGGAGCTGTTTTTT. Protein sequence: CASSLDFGAPNTGELFF. The entire variable domain, with the rest obtained from reference TRBV5-5 and TRBJ2-2, is as follows: DAGVTQSPTHLIKTRGQQVTLRCSPISGHKSVSWYQQVLGQGPQFIFQYYEKEERGRGNFPDRFSARQFPNYSSELNVNALLLGDSALYLCASSLDFGAPNTGELFFGEGSRLTVL.

The chain carries TRBV29-1 and TRBJ1-2; D perhaps matches TRBD1 (5 bases). Looked up from germline, CDR1 is SQVTM and CDR2 is ANQGSEA. Trimming stripped 7 bases from V and 0 bases from J, with 12 bases between. The CDR3 sequence is 13 residues long. CDR3 sequence: CSARGGTNYGYTF. CDR3 DNA: TGCAGCGCCCGGGGGGGGACTAACTATGGCTACACCTTC.

This chain joins TRBV29-1 and TRBJ2-3; 11 nucleotides match TRBD2. Trimming removed 1 base from V and 3 bases from J; junction bases left unmatched: 9. The CDR3 runs to 17 residues. Germline-derived CDR1 and CDR2 are SQVTM and ANQGSEA. The CDR3 is CSVEGETSGAGTDTQYF. The DNA for the CDR3 is TGCAGCGTTGAAGGGGAGACTAGCGGGGCGGGGACAGATACGCAGTATTTT.

This rearrangement joins TRBV7-9 to TRBJ1-6; TRBD1 aligns across 9 bases. Germline loops: CDR1 SEHNR, CDR2 FQNEAQ (reference sequence). Trimming cost V 5 bases and J 5 bases; bases outside gene matches: 10. The CDR3 loop spans 17 amino acids. This CDR3 reads CASSPLGQGLNNSPLHF. The CDR3 DNA sequence: TGTGCCAGCAGCCCCCTTGGACAGGGGTTGAATAATTCACCCCTCCACTTT.

This clone is judged large (0.1 to 1%). The chain is built from TRBV4-2 and TRBJ2-3; 15 bases are a match to TRBD2. Germline V lookup: CDR1 LGHNA, CDR2 YNFKEQ. With 3 bases clipped from V and 2 bases from J, the junction kept 9 bases outside the gene matches. The CDR3 is 19 residues long. As DNA, the CDR3 is TGTGCCAGCAGCCAGTACCCGGGACTAGCGGGGGGATCCACAGATACGCAGTATTTT. Its translation is CASSQYPGLAGGSTDTQYF.

This clone occurred once. J is TRBJ2-1 and V is TRBV5-6, with no clear D. CDR3 length equals 14 residues. The germline V and J ends were trimmed by 0 bases and 3 bases, with 7 bases remaining between them. From germline, CDR1 is SGHDT and CDR2 YYEEEE. In DNA, the CDR3 is TGTGCCAGCAGCTTGGGAGCCGGCTACAATGAGCAGTTCTTC. It codes for CASSLGAGYNEQFF. The full variable domain, its missing parts supplied by reference TRBV5-6 and TRBJ2-1, is DAGVTQSPTHLIKTRGQQVTLRCSPKSGHDTVSWYQQALGQGPQFIFQYYEEEERQRGNFPDRFSGHQFPNYSSELNVNALLLGDSALYLCASSLGAGYNEQFFGPGTRLTVL.